These 11 T cell receptor beta chains share one sample of origin, sequenced in a study of blood T cell repertoires in COVID-19. The data were produced by immunoSEQ multiplex PCR, yet TCRdb's version contains in-frame clones alone and is incomplete. The sample shows under 300,000 clones, 86% of them seen only once. Sequencing used peripheral blood. Every receptor here comes from a woman between 70 and 85 years old with COVID-19, enrolled during active disease.

J is TRBJ2-2 and V is TRBV13; D remains ambiguous. V gave up 3 bases and J gave up 4 bases, with 12 bases separating them. The CDR3 consists of 15 residues. Per germline, CDR1 PRHDT and CDR2 FYEKMQ (reference sequence). CDR3 sequence reads: CASSFRVFPTGELFF. CDR3 nucleotide sequence: TGTGCCAGCAGCTTTCGGGTGTTCCCCACCGGGGAGCTGTTTTTT.

V gene TRBV6-5 combines with J gene TRBJ2-7; 9 nucleotides agree with TRBD1. This CDR3 spans 15 amino acids. V lost 2 bases to trimming and J lost 5 bases; unmatched junction nucleotides: 7. Germline lookup yields CDR1 MNHEY and CDR2 SVGAGI. CDR3 DNA: TGTGCCAGCAGTTACCGCCCTGGACAGGGGAACGAGCAGTACTTC. It specifies CASSYRPGQGNEQYF.

This chain connects TRBV7-9 to TRBJ1-1, with a possible D match to TRBD1 (6 bases). Trimming removed 3 bases at V and 4 bases at J, with 12 bases between. This CDR3 contains 14 residues. In germline, CDR1 is SEHNR, CDR2 FQNEAQ (reference sequence). CDR3 region: CASSFTGPATEAFF. CDR3 coding DNA: TGTGCCAGCAGCTTTACAGGGCCGGCCACTGAAGCTTTCTTT.

The chain employs TRBV5-1 and TRBJ1-3; D is undetermined. The CDR3 is made up of 15 amino acids. The V and J ends lost 0 bases and 3 bases respectively, with 10 bases between them. Germline V gives CDR1 SGHRS, CDR2 YFSETQ. CDR3 in amino acids: CASSLGSAGGNTIYF. The CDR3 DNA reads as TGCGCCAGCAGCTTGGGCTCGGCGGGTGGAAACACCATATATTTT.

This chain connects TRBV30 to TRBJ1-1; D is unresolved. There are 15 residues in the CDR3. Germline V CDR1 and CDR2: GTSNPN, SVGIG (reference sequence). V was cut by 5 bases and J by 3 bases, with 19 bases left in between. The CDR3 sequence is CAWAGVSQVDTEAFF. The CDR3 DNA reads TGTGCCTGGGCGGGAGTTTCCCAGGTTGACACTGAAGCTTTCTTT.

V is TRBV7-3 and J is TRBJ1-6; no firm D call. In germline, CDR1 is SGHTA, CDR2 FQGTGA. V was cut by 5 bases and J by 9 bases, with 20 bases left in between. The length of the CDR3 is 16 residues. Written as DNA, the CDR3 is TGTGCCAGCAGCCCCCTCGGGAGGGAGAAGGGTTCACCCCTCCACTTT. It is translated as CASSPLGREKGSPLHF. Combining the CDR3 with reference TRBV7-3 and TRBJ1-6 gives the whole variable domain GAGVSQTPSNKVTEKGKYVELRCDPISGHTALYWYRQSLGQGPEFLIYFQGTGAADDSGLPNDRFFAVRPEGSVSTLKIQRTERGDSAVYLCASSPLGREKGSPLHFGNGTRLTVT.

This clone was seen once. V gene TRBV7-2 combines with J gene TRBJ2-1, with D perhaps matching TRBD2 (6 bases). The germline V and J ends were trimmed by 7 bases and 6 bases, with 16 bases remaining between them. Looked up from germline, CDR1 is SGHTA and CDR2 is FQGNSA. The CDR3 extends over 14 amino acids. Here the CDR3 DNA reads TGTGCCAGCACCCGATCGGGGGACCGCAATGAGCAGTTCTTC. Its protein is CASTRSGDRNEQFF.

This clone was recorded once. The chain uses TRBV28 and TRBJ2-7, with D possibly being TRBD1 (6 bases). V gave up 3 bases and J gave up 7 bases, with 13 bases separating them. The CDR3 extends over 13 amino acids. Per the germline V gene, CDR1 is MDHEN and CDR2 is SYDVKM. The DNA of the CDR3 is TGTGCCAGCAGTTTTAGTAAACAGGGAGAGCAGTACTTC. Translating it yields CASSFSKQGEQYF.

About this clone itself: The sample has other DNA sequences that encode this CDR3 too. The V call is TRBV5-4, the J call TRBJ1-4; 8 bases map to TRBD1. The CDR3 is made up of 15 amino acids. Germline lookup yields CDR1 SGHNT and CDR2 YYREEE (reference sequence). Trimming removed 4 bases from V and 5 bases from J; junction bases left unmatched: 7. The CDR3 coding sequence is TGTGCCAGCAGCCTGCGACAGGGGCTGAATGAAAAACTGTTTTTT. It encodes CASSLRQGLNEKLFF.

The chain recombines TRBV6-5 with TRBJ1-1; no reliable D call. V was trimmed by 0 bases and J by 0 bases, leaving 8 bases between them. The CDR3 spans 15 residues. The germline V gene encodes CDR1 MNHEY and CDR2 SVGAGI. CDR3 sequence (DNA): TGTGCCAGCAGTTACTCACGACAATTGAACACTGAAGCTTTCTTT. The encoded protein is CASSYSRQLNTEAFF.

The gene calls are TRBV5-8 and TRBJ2-3; possibly TRBD1 for D (5 bases). V was trimmed by 1 base and J by 3 bases, leaving 15 bases between them. CDR3 length: 16 amino acids. Looked up from germline, CDR1 is SGHTS and CDR2 is YDEGEE. For the CDR3, the DNA is TGTGCCAGCAGCTTGAGAAGGGGAACTTTAACAGATACGCAGTATTTT. Translating it yields CASSLRRGTLTDTQYF.